In its sample, the clone carrying this T cell receptor beta chain was seen a few times. Antigen unknown. The data were taken from a study of T cell responses to AZD1222 COVID-19 vaccine. General study points: Increased Spike-specific TCR breadth and depth were observed after two AZD1222 doses.

With 2 bases clipped from V and 5 bases from J, the junction kept 8 bases outside the gene matches. This CDR3 is built from 15 residues. Looked up from germline, CDR1 is SGHRS and CDR2 is YFSETQ. Clones were sequenced by immunoSEQ multiplex PCR, and TCRdb holds only the in-frame ones, with some missing. The profile shows roughly 150,000 clones, 85% to 95% of them singletons. The specimen was peripheral blood, collected 28 days after the second AZD1222 dose. J is TRBJ2-7 and V is TRBV5-1; 9 nucleotides agree with TRBD1. This clonotype was sampled from an adult who received the AZD1222 COVID-19 vaccine. CDR3 residues: CASSLTPGQGDEQYF. In nucleotides, the CDR3 is TGCGCCAGCAGCTTAACACCGGGACAGGGTGACGAGCAGTACTTC.